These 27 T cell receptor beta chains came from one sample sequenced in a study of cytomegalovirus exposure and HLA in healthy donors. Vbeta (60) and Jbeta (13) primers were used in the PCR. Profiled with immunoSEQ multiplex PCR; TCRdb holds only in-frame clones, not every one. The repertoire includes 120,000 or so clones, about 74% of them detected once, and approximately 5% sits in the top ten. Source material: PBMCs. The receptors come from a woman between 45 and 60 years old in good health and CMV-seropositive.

The CDR3 is CASSLPAGGGETQYF. CDR3 bases: TGCGCCAGCAGCTTGCCCGCAGGGGGAGGTGAGACCCAGTACTTC. The rearrangement uses TRBV5-1 and TRBJ2-5; perhaps TRBD1 as D (7 bases). Trimming removed 1 base from V and 5 bases from J, with 15 bases in between. CDR3 length equals 15 residues. CDR1 SGHRS and CDR2 YFSETQ come from the germline V gene.

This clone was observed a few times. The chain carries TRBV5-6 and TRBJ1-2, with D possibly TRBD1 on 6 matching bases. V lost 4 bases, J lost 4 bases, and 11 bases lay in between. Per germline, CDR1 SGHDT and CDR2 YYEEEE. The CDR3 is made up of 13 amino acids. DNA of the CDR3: TGTGCCAGCAGCCCGGGACACCTCTATGGCTACACCTTC. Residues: CASSPGHLYGYTF.

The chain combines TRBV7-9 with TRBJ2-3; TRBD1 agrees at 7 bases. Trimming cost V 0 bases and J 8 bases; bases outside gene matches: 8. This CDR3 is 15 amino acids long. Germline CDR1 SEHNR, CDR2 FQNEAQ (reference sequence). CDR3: CASSLAQDRVATQYF. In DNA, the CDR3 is TGTGCCAGCAGCTTAGCCCAAGACAGGGTCGCTACGCAGTATTTT.

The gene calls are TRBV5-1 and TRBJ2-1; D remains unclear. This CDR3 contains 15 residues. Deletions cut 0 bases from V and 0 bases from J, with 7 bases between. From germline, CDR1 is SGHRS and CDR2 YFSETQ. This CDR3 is CASSLGFGSYNEQFF. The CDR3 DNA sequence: TGCGCCAGCAGCTTGGGTTTCGGCTCCTACAATGAGCAGTTCTTC. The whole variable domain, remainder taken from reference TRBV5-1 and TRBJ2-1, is KAGVTQTPRYLIKTRGQQVTLSCSPISGHRSVSWYQQTPGQGLQFLFEYFSETQRNKGNFPGRFSGRQFSNSRSEMNVSTLELGDSALYLCASSLGFGSYNEQFFGPGTRLTVL.

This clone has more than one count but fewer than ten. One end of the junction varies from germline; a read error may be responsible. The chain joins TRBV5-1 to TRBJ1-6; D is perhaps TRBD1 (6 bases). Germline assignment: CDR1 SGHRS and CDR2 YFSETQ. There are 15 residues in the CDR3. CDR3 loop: CASSYQQGANAPLHF. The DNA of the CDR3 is TGCGCCAGCAGCTACCAACAGGGAGCTAATGCACCCCTCCACTTT.

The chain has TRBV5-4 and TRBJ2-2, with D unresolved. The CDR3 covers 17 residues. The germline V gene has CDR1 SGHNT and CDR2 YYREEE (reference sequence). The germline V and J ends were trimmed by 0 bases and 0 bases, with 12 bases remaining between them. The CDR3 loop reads CASSLATRRANTGELFF. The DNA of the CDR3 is TGTGCCAGCAGCTTGGCAACCAGGCGTGCGAACACCGGGGAGCTGTTTTTT.

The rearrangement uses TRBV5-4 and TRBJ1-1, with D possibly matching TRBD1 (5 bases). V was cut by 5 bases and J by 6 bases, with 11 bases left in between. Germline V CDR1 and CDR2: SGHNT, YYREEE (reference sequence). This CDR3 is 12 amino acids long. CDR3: CASRIGEAEAFF. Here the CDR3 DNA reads TGTGCCAGCAGGATAGGGGAGGCTGAAGCTTTCTTT. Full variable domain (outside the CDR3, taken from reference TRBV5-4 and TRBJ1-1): ETGVTQSPTHLIKTRGQQVTLRCSSQSGHNTVSWYQQALGQGPQFIFQYYREEENGRGNFPPRFSGLQFPNYSSELNVNALELDDSALYLCASRIGEAEAFFGQGTRLTVV.

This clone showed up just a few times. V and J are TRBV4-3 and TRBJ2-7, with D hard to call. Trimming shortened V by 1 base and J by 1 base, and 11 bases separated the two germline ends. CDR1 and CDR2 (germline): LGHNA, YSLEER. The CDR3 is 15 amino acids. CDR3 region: CASSQVGTESYEQYF. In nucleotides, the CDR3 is TGCGCCAGCAGCCAAGTAGGAACGGAGTCCTACGAGCAGTACTTC.

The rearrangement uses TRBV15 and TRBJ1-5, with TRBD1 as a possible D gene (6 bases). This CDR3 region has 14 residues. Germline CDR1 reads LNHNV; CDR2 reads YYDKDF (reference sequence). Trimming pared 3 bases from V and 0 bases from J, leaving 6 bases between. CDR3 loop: CATSSRGSNQPQHF. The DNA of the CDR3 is TGTGCCACCAGCAGCAGGGGTAGCAATCAGCCCCAGCATTTT.

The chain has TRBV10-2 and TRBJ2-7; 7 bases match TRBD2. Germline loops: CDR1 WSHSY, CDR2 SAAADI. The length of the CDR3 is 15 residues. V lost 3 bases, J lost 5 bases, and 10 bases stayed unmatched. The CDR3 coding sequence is TGCGCCAGCAGTGACCCGGGACTAAGGAGGAACGAGCAGTACTTC. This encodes CASSDPGLRRNEQYF.

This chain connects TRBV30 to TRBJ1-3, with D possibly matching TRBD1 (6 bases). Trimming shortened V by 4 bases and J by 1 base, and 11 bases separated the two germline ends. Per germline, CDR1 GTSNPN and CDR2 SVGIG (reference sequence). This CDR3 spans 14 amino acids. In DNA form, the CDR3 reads TGTGCCTGGACCACAGGGAGATCTGGAAACACCATATATTTT. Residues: CAWTTGRSGNTIYF.

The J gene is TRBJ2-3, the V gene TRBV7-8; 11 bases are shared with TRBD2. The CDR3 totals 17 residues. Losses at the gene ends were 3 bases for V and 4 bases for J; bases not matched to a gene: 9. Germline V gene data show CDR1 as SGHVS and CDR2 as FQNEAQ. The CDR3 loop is CASSLRSGTSGADTQYF. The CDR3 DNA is TGTGCCAGCAGCTTGAGATCCGGGACTAGCGGCGCAGATACGCAGTATTTT.

The CDR3 region is CASTSFLGAGNTEAFF. CDR3 bases: TGTGCCAGCACCTCATTTCTTGGGGCAGGGAACACTGAAGCTTTCTTT. This chain uses TRBV5-4 with TRBJ1-1; D may be TRBD1 (5 bases). There are 16 residues in the CDR3. The germline V and J ends were trimmed by 6 bases and 1 base, with 19 bases remaining between them. Germline CDR1 reads SGHNT; CDR2 reads YYREEE (reference sequence).

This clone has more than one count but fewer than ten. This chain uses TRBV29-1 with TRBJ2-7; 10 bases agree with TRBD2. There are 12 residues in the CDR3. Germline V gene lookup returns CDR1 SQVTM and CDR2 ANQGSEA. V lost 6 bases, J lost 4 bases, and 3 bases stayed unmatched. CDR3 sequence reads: CSVSGGAYEQYF. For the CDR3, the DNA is TGCAGCGTGAGCGGGGGGGCTTACGAGCAGTACTTC.

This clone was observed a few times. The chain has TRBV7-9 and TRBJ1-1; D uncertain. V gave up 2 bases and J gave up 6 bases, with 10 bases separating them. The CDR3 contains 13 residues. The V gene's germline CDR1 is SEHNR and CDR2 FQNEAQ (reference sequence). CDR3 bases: TGTGCCAGCAGCTTAACGCGGCAAGCTGAAGCTTTCTTT. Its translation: CASSLTRQAEAFF.

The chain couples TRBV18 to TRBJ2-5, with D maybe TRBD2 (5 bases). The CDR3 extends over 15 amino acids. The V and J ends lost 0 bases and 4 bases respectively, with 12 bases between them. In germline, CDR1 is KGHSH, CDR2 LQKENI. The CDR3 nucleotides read TGTGCCAGCTCACCACCAAGGGAGAAGGGAGAGACCCAGTACTTC. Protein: CASSPPREKGETQYF.

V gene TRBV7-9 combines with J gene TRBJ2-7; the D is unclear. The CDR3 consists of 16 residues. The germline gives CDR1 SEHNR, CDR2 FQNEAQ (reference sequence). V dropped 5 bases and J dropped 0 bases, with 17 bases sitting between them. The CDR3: CASSPLAASSSYEQYF. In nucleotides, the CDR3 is TGTGCCAGCAGCCCACTTGCAGCCTCTAGCTCCTACGAGCAGTACTTC. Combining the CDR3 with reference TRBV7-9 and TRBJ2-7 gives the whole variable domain DTGVSQNPRHKITKRGQNVTFRCDPISEHNRLYWYRQTLGQGPEFLTYFQNEAQLEKSRLLSDRFSAERPKGSFSTLEIQRTEQGDSAMYLCASSPLAASSSYEQYFGPGTRLTVT.

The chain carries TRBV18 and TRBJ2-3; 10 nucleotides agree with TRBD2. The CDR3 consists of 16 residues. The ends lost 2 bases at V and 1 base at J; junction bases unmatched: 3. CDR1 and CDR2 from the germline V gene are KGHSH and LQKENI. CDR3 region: CASSPRTSGRTDTQYF. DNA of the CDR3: TGTGCCAGCTCACCAAGGACTAGCGGCCGCACAGATACGCAGTATTTT.

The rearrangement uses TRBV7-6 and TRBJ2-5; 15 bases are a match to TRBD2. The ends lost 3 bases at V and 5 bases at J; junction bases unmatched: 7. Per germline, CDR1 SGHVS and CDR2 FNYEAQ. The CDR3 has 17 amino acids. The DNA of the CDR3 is TGTGCCAGCAGCTTCGGACTAGCGGGGGGGCCGTGGGAGACCCAGTACTTC. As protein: CASSFGLAGGPWETQYF.

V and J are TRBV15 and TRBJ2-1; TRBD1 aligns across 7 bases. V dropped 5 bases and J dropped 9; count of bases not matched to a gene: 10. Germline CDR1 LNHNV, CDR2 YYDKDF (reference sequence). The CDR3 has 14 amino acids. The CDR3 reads CATSLQQGMGEQFF. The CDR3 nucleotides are TGTGCCACCAGCCTACAACAGGGGATGGGTGAGCAGTTCTTC.

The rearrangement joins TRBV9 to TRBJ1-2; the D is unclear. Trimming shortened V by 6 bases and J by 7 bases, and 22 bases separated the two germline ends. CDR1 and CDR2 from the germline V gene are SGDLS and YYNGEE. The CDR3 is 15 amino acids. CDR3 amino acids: CASTHPADWRRGYTF. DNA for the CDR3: TGTGCCAGCACCCACCCCGCAGACTGGAGACGTGGCTACACCTTC.

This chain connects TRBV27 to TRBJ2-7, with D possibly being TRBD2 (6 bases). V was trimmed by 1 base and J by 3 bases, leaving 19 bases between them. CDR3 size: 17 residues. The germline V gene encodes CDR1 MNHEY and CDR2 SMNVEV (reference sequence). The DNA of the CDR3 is TGTGCCAGCAGTTTATATCGAACGGCGGGATTGAGCTACGAGCAGTACTTC. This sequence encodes CASSLYRTAGLSYEQYF.

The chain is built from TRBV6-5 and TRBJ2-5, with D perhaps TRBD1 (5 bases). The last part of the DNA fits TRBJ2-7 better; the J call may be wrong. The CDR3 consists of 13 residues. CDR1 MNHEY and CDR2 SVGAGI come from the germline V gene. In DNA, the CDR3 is TGTGCCAGCAGTTCAGGGTTCTCCTACGAGCAGTACTTC. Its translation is CASSSGFSYEQYF.

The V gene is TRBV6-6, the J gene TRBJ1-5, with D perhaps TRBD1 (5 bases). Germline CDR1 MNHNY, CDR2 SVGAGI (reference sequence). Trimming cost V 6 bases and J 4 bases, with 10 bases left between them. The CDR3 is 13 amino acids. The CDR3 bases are TGTGCCAGCAGCGCGGGACTTAATCAGCCCCAGCATTTT. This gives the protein CASSAGLNQPQHF.

The CDR3 sequence is CASSQVAGGRPQHF. In DNA form, the CDR3 reads TGCGCCAGCAGCCAAGTCGCAGGGGGGAGGCCCCAGCATTTT. The chain uses TRBV4-1 and TRBJ1-5, with 7 bases identical to TRBD1. This CDR3 has 14 residues. V trimming: 1 base; J trimming: 9 bases; junction bases outside the gene matches: 6. CDR1 and CDR2 from the germline V gene are MGHRA and YSYEKL.

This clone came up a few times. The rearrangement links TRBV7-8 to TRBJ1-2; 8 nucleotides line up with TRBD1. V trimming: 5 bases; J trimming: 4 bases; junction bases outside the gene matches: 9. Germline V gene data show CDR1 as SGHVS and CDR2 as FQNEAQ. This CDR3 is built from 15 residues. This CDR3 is CASSPPGRGLYGYTF. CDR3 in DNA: TGTGCCAGCAGCCCCCCGGGCAGGGGGCTCTATGGCTACACCTTC.

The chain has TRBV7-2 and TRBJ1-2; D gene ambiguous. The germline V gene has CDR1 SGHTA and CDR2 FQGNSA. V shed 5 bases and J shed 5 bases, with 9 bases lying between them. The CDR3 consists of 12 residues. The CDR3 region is CASSLPVYGYTF. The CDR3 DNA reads TGTGCCAGCAGCCTCCCAGTGTATGGCTACACCTTC.